Detailed here is one T cell receptor beta chain. Its antigen is not known. The source of the sample is a study of cytomegalovirus exposure and HLA in healthy donors. General observations from the study: Subsequent analysis of the 95 to 150 validation repertoires found a tendency for first-cohort TCR clusters to co-occur. Researchers reported that a few CMV-associated chains were confirmed in vitro as CMV antigen-specific.

Trimming cost V 0 bases and J 3 bases, with 16 bases left between them. Germline values: CDR1 SGDLS, CDR2 YYNGEE. The CDR3 loop spans 17 amino acids. The protocol was immunoSEQ multiplex PCR, while the TCRdb copy is restricted to in-frame clones and leaves out a portion. The sample consists of some 170,000 clones, around 87% of them appearing once. The genes are TRBV9 and TRBJ2-1; TRBD2 is a possible D gene (6 bases). The source is a woman under 40 in good health and CMV-seronegative. Specimen: PBMCs. As DNA, the CDR3 is TGTGCCAGCAGCGTAGGGCCGGGTCTAGCGCTCTACAATGAGCAGTTCTTC. This codes for CASSVGPGLALYNEQFF.